One sample yielded the 16 T cell receptor beta chains listed below, sequenced in a study of shared clonotypes between healthy human individuals (dated by TCRdb to about 2020). Library preparation was by the immunoSEQ multiplex PCR assay. What TCRdb holds here is the immuneACCESS table cut down to in-frame rearrangements. Part of the clones is not present; checked against another copy, under half of the missing clones reflect an unresolved V gene, and the others are unexplained. This sample is represented by around 2.3 million clones; approximately 96% of them were singletons. The ten most abundant clones make up more than 0.1% of the sample. Input material: naive CD4+ T cells sorted from blood. In light of the paper, this sample's cell subset or site label describes: CD45RA+ positively selected. Receptors originate from a man in his late teens or twenties in good health.

The V call is TRBV7-2, the J call TRBJ1-1; D remains ambiguous. Germline CDR1 and CDR2: SGHTA and FQGNSA. The CDR3 totals 13 residues. The V and J ends lost 2 bases and 1 base respectively, with 5 bases between them. This CDR3 reads CASSLRSNTEAFF. The CDR3 DNA is TGTGCCAGCAGCTTAAGGTCGAACACTGAAGCTTTCTTT.

The rearrangement joins TRBV28 to TRBJ1-5; D is uncertain. Germline CDR1 reads MDHEN; CDR2 reads SYDVKM. The CDR3 has 16 residues. V was shortened by 9 bases and J by 4 bases, with 22 bases between the two germline ends. CDR3 residues: CASFSLNSRINQPQHF. The CDR3 DNA reads TGTGCCAGTTTTTCCCTCAACAGCCGGATAAATCAGCCCCAGCATTTT.

In the case of this clone: Within the sample, other DNA sequences also encode this same CDR3. The V call is TRBV18, the J call TRBJ2-5; perhaps TRBD1 as D (7 bases). The CDR3 sequence is 13 residues long. Germline assignment: CDR1 KGHSH and CDR2 LQKENI. Deletions cut 6 bases from V and 1 base from J, with 9 bases between. DNA for the CDR3: TGTGCCAGCTCGCGGGACAGCCAAGAGACCCAGTACTTC. As protein: CASSRDSQETQYF.

V gene TRBV7-9 combines with J gene TRBJ2-7; D may be TRBD1 (6 bases). CDR3 length equals 12 residues. Germline CDR1 and CDR2: SEHNR and FQNEAQ (reference sequence). V was clipped by 6 bases and J by 5 bases, with 11 bases between them. The CDR3 region has the DNA TGTGCCAGCAGACAGGGCTCACACGAGCAGTACTTC. Its translation is CASRQGSHEQYF. Drawing the rest from reference TRBV7-9 and TRBJ2-7, the complete variable domain is DTGVSQNPRHKITKRGQNVTFRCDPISEHNRLYWYRQTLGQGPEFLTYFQNEAQLEKSRLLSDRFSAERPKGSFSTLEIQRTEQGDSAMYLCASRQGSHEQYFGPGTRLTVT.

The rearrangement uses TRBV29-1 and TRBJ1-5; D is ambiguous. V was pared by 0 bases and J by 1 base, with 4 bases between. Germline loops: CDR1 SQVTM, CDR2 ANQGSEA. There are 13 residues in the CDR3. The CDR3 loop reads CSVEEGSNQPQHF. The CDR3 DNA reads as TGCAGCGTTGAAGAGGGGAGCAATCAGCCCCAGCATTTT.

The V gene is TRBV5-4, the J gene TRBJ1-6; no clear D. Germline loops: CDR1 SGHNT, CDR2 YYREEE (reference sequence). This CDR3 spans 14 amino acids. The germline V and J ends were trimmed by 4 bases and 7 bases, with 12 bases remaining between them. The CDR3 coding sequence is TGTGCCAGCAGCCTCGTCGAGTTAAATTCACCCCTCCACTTT. This translates into CASSLVELNSPLHF. The full variable domain, completed using reference TRBV5-4 and TRBJ1-6, is ETGVTQSPTHLIKTRGQQVTLRCSSQSGHNTVSWYQQALGQGPQFIFQYYREEENGRGNFPPRFSGLQFPNYSSELNVNALELDDSALYLCASSLVELNSPLHFGNGTRLTVT.

This chain uses TRBV29-1 with TRBJ2-1, with a tentative D call TRBD2 (6 bases). Trimming stripped 4 bases from V and 1 base from J, with 8 bases between. This CDR3 spans 13 amino acids. CDR1 is SQVTM and CDR2 is ANQGSEA in the germline V gene. This chain's CDR3 is CSVGRESYNEQFF. In DNA form, the CDR3 reads TGCAGCGTTGGGAGGGAGTCCTACAATGAGCAGTTCTTC.

The chain joins TRBV5-1 to TRBJ2-3, with D hard to call. This CDR3 has 14 residues. V lost 4 bases, J lost 2 bases, and 11 bases lay in between. Germline CDR1 and CDR2: SGHRS and YFSETQ. CDR3: CASSPDPATDTQYF. The CDR3 DNA follows: TGCGCCAGCAGCCCGGACCCAGCCACAGATACGCAGTATTTT.

V and J are TRBV10-1 and TRBJ1-3, with TRBD1 matching 7 bases. CDR1 is WNHNN and CDR2 is SYGVQD in the germline V gene (reference sequence). V was pared by 3 bases and J by 0 bases, with 5 bases of the junction left unmatched. The length of the CDR3 is 16 residues. The CDR3 reads CASSDNRGISGNTIYF. The DNA of the CDR3 is TGCGCCAGCAGTGATAACAGGGGAATCTCTGGAAACACCATATATTTT.

V is TRBV6-5 and J is TRBJ2-7; TRBD1 matches at 12 bases. The J segment lost 5 bases and the V segment lost 6 bases, leaving 8 bases of the junction unmatched. There are 15 residues in the CDR3. From germline, CDR1 is MNHEY and CDR2 SVGAGI. The CDR3 DNA reads TGTGCCAGCAGCTGGGGACAGGGGGCGAGAAACGAGCAGTACTTC. Its translation: CASSWGQGARNEQYF.

This chain connects TRBV19 to TRBJ1-2; 8 bases map to TRBD1. Germline V gene data show CDR1 as LNHDA and CDR2 as SQIVND (reference sequence). The junction had 8 bases not matched to a gene; V was cut back by 5 bases and J by 3 bases. The CDR3 has 15 residues. CDR3 nucleotide sequence: TGTGCCAGTAGTTTCCTGGACAGGGACGACTATGGCTACACCTTC. Its protein is CASSFLDRDDYGYTF.

The chain recombines TRBV6-5 with TRBJ2-7, with D possibly being TRBD2 (7 bases). The ends were cut back, 0 bases at V and 0 bases at J, with 12 bases in the middle. The CDR3 covers 16 residues. CDR1 MNHEY and CDR2 SVGAGI come from the germline V gene. The CDR3 region has the DNA TGTGCCAGCAGTTACTCCCGGGGAGGGGGCTCCTACGAGCAGTACTTC. Its translation: CASSYSRGGGSYEQYF.

The V call is TRBV30, the J call TRBJ2-1; D is uncertain. V was pared by 0 bases and J by 8 bases, with 5 bases between. CDR3 length equals 11 residues. Germline CDR1 is GTSNPN and CDR2 is SVGIG (reference sequence). CDR3 sequence (DNA): TGTGCCTGGAGTGTAATCGATGAGCAGTTCTTC. Encoded protein: CAWSVIDEQFF.

The J gene is TRBJ2-7, the V gene TRBV5-4; 9 nucleotides align to TRBD1. Germline V lookup: CDR1 SGHNT, CDR2 YYREEE (reference sequence). Trimming at V came to 5 bases and at J to 0 bases, leaving 6 bases not matched to a gene. The CDR3 length is 15 residues. The CDR3 DNA follows: TGTGCCAGCAGGCCCGGGACAGGGAACTCCTACGAGCAGTACTTC. This encodes CASRPGTGNSYEQYF.

This clone came up once. The chain links TRBV6-5 to TRBJ1-2; no clear D. Germline CDR1 reads MNHEY; CDR2 reads SVGAGI. The CDR3 spans 14 residues. Deletions cut 0 bases from V and 8 bases from J, with 13 bases between. The CDR3 DNA follows: TGTGCCAGCAGTTACTCGGGCCCTCCGGGAGGCTACACCTTC. Translation: CASSYSGPPGGYTF.

This rearrangement joins TRBV18 to TRBJ2-1, with a tentative D call TRBD2 (6 bases). CDR3 length: 12 residues. V dropped 3 bases and J dropped 10 bases, with 10 bases sitting between them. Germline lookup yields CDR1 KGHSH and CDR2 LQKENI. This CDR3 is CASSPAREEQFF. CDR3 nucleotide sequence: TGTGCCAGCTCACCGGCACGGGAGGAGCAGTTCTTC.